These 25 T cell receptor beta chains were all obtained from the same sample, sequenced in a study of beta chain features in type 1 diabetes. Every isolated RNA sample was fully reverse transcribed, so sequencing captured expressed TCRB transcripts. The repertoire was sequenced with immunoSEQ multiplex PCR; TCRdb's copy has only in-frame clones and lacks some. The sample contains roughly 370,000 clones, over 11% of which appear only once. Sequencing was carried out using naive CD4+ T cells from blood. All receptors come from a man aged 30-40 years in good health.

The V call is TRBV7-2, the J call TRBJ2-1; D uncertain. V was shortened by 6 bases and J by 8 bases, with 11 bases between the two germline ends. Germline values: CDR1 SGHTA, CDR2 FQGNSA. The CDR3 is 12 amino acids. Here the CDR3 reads CASRSSSDEQFF. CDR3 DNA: TGTGCCAGCAGATCAAGCTCGGATGAGCAGTTCTTC. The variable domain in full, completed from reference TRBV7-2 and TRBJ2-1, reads GAGVSQSPSNKVTEKGKDVELRCDPISGHTALYWYRQSLGQGLEFLIYFQGNSAPDKSGLPSDRFSAERTGGSVSTLTIQRTQQEDSAVYLCASRSSSDEQFFGPGTRLTVL.

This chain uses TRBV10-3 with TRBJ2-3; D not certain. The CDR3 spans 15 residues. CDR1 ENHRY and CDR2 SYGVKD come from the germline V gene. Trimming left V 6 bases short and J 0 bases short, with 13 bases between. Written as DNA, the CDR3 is TGTGCCATCAGGTCCATGGGCCTTAGCACAGATACGCAGTATTTT. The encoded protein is CAIRSMGLSTDTQYF.

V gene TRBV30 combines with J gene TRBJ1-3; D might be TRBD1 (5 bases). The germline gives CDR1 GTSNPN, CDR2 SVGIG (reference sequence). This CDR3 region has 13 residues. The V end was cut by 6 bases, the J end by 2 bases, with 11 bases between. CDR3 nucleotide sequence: TGTGCCTGCCAAGAAGGGGCTGGAAACACCATATATTTT. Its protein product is CACQEGAGNTIYF.

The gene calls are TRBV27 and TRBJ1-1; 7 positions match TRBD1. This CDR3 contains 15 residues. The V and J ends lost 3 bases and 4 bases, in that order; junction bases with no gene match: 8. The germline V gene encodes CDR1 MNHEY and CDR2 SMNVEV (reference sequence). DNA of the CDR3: TGTGCCAGCAGTTTGGTCCCCAACAGGGGCACTGAAGCTTTCTTT. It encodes CASSLVPNRGTEAFF.

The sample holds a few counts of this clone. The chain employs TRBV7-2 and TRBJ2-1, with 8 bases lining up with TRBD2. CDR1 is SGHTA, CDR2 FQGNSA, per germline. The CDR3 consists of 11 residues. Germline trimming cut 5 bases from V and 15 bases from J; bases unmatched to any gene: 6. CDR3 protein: CASSVSGVRFF. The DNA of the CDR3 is TGTGCCAGCAGCGTTAGCGGGGTACGGTTCTTC.

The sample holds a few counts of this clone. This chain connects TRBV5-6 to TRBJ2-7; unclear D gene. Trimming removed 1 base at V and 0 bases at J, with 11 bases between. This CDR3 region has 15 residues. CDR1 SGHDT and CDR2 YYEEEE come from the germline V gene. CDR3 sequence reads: CASSLRAGTSYEQYF. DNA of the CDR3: TGTGCCAGCAGCTTGAGGGCAGGCACCTCCTACGAGCAGTACTTC.

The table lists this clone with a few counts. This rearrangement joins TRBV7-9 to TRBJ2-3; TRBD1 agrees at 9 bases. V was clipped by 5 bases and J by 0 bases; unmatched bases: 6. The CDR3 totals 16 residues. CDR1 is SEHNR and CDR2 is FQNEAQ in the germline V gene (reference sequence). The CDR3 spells CASSQQGAPSTDTQYF. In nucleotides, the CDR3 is TGTGCCAGCAGCCAACAGGGGGCGCCTAGCACAGATACGCAGTATTTT.

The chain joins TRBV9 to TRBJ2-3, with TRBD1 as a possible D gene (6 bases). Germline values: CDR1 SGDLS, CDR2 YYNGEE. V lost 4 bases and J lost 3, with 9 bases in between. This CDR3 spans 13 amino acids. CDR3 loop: CASSSGTTDTQYF. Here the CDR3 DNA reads TGTGCCAGCAGCTCGGGGACAACAGATACGCAGTATTTT.

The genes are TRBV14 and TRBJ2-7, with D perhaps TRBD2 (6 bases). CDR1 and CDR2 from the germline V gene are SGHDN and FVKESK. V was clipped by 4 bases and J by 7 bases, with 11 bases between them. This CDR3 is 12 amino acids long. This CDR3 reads CASSPGLQEQYV. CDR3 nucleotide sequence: TGTGCCAGCAGCCCGGGACTTCAAGAGCAGTACGTC.

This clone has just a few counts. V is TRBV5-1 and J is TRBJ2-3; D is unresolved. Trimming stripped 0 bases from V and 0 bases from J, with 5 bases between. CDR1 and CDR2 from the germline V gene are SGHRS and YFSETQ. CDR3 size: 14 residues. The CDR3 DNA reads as TGCGCCAGCAGCTTGGAGGTTAGCACAGATACGCAGTATTTT. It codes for CASSLEVSTDTQYF.

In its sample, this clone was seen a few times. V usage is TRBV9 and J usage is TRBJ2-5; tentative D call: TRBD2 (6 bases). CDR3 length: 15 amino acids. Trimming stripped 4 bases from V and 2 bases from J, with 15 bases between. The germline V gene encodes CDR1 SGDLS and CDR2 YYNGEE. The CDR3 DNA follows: TGTGCCAGCAGCTCGAGGTCCGGGGGACAAGAGACCCAGTACTTC. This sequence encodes CASSSRSGGQETQYF.

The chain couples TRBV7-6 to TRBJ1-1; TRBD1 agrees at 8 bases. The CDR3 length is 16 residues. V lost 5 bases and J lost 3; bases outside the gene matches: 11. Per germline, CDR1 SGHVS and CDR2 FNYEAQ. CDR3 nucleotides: TGTGCCAGCAGCACTAGACAGGGGAAAGAGGACACTGAAGCTTTCTTT. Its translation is CASSTRQGKEDTEAFF.

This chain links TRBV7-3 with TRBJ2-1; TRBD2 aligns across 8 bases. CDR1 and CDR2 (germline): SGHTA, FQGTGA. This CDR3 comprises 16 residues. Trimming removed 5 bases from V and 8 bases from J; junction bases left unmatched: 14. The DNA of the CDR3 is TGTGCCAGCAGCCCTGGAAGGGGACTAGGGTTGGATGAGCAGTTCTTC. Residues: CASSPGRGLGLDEQFF.

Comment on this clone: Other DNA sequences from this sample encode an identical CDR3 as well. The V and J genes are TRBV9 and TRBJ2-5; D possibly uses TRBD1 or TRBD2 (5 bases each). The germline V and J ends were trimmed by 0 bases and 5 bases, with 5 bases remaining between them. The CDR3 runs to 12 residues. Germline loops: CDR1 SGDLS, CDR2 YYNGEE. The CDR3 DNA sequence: TGTGCCAGCAGCGTAGGGGGGGAGACCCAGTACTTC. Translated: CASSVGGETQYF.

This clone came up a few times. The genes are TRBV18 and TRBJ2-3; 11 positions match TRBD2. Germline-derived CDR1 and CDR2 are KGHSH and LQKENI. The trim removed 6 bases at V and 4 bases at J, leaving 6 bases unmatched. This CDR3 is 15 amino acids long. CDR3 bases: TGTGCCAGCTCTACAACTAGCGGGAGTTCAGATACGCAGTATTTT. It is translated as CASSTTSGSSDTQYF.

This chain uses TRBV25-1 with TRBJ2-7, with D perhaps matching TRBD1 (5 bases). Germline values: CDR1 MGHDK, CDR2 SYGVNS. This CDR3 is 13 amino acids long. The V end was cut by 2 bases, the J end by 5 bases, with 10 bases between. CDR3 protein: CASSEGARNEQYF. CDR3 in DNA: TGTGCCAGCAGTGAAGGGGCCAGGAACGAGCAGTACTTC.

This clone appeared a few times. The CDR3 DNA is TGTGCCAGTATCCCAGGGGGTTCAATGAACACTGAAGCTTTCTTT. It codes for CASIPGGSMNTEAFF. The chain links TRBV30 to TRBJ1-1; 7 bases line up with TRBD1. CDR1 GTSNPN and CDR2 SVGIG come from the germline V gene (reference sequence). There are 15 residues in the CDR3. V dropped 8 bases and J dropped 0; count of bases not matched to a gene: 12.

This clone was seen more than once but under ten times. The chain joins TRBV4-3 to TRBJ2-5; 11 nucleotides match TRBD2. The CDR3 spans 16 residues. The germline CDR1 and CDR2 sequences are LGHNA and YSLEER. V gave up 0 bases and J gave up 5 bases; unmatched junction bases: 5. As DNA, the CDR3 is TGCGCCAGCAGCCAAGATGTAGCGGGGGGGCCGGAGACCCAGTACTTC. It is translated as CASSQDVAGGPETQYF.

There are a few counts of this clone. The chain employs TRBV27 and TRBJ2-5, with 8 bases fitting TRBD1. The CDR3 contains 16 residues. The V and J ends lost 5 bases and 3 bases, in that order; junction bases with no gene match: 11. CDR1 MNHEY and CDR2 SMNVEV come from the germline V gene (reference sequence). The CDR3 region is CASSRTLRQGKETQYF. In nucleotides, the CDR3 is TGTGCCAGCAGTCGAACCCTCAGACAGGGGAAAGAGACCCAGTACTTC.

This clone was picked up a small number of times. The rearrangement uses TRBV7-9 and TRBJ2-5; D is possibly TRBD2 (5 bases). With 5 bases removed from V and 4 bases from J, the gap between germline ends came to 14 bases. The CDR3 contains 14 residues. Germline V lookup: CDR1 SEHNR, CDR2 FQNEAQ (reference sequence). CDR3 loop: CASSPRGGGETQYF. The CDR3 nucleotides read TGTGCCAGCAGCCCCCGCGGAGGCGGAGAGACCCAGTACTTC.

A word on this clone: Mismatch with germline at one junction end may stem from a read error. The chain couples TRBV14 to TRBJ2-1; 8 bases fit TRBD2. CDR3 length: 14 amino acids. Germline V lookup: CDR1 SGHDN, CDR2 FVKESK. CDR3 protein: CASSPGLVYHEQFF. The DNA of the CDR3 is TGTGCCAGCAGCCCGGGACTAGTCTACCATGAGCAGTTCTTC. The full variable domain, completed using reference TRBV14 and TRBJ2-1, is EAGVTQFPSHSVIEKGQTVTLRCDPISGHDNLYWYRRVMGKEIKFLLHFVKESKQDESGMPNNRFLAERTGGTYSTLKVQPAELEDSGVYFCASSPGLVYHEQFFGPGTRLTVL.

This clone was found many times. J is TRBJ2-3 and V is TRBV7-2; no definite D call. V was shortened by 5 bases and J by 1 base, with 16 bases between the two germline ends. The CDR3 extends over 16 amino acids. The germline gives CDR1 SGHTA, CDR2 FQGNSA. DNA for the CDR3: TGTGCCAGCAGCCGCCTAAGGGCGGTGCGCACAGATACGCAGTATTTT. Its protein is CASSRLRAVRTDTQYF.

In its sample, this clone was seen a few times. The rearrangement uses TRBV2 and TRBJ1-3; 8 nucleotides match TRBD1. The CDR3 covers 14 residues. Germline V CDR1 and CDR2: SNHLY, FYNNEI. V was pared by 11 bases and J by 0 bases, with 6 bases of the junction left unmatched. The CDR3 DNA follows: TGTGCCTGCGCAGGGGGCCGCTCTGGAAACACCATATATTTT. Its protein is CACAGGRSGNTIYF.

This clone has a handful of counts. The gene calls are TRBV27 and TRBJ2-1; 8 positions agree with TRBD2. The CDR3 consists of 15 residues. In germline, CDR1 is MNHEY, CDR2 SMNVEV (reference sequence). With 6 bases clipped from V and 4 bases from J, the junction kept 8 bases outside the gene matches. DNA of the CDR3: TGTGCCAGCAGACTCACCGGGACTAGTTACAATGAGCAGTTCTTC. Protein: CASRLTGTSYNEQFF.

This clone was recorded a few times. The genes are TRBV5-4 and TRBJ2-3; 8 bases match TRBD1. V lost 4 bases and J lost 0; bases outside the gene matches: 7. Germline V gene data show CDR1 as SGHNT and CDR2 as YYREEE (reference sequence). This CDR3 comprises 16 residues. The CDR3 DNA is TGTGCCAGCAGCGAGGCCAGACAGGGGAGCACAGATACGCAGTATTTT. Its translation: CASSEARQGSTDTQYF.